These 23 T cell receptor beta chains were sequenced from one sample in a study of T cell clonality in common variable immunodeficiency. Libraries were prepared by immunoSEQ multiplex PCR; TCRdb keeps only in-frame clonotypes and omits some of them. This sample has 25,000 to 35,000 clones, each found more than once. Sequenced material: peripheral blood mononuclear cells. Receptors were obtained from a person aged 18-69 years in good health.

This clone was observed many times. Partial CDR3 DNA: TGCGCCAGCAGCTTGTCAAGAACAGGGGCCACAGATACG. It translates to CASSLSRTGATDT. The whole CDR3 region reads CASSLSRTGATDTQYF. The chain recombines TRBV5-1 with TRBJ2-3; 7 bases are a match to TRBD1. The read stops 3 residues short of the end of the CDR3; the missing end is completed from the germline J gene. The V segment lost 1 base and the J segment 2 bases; nucleotides outside the gene matches: 7. This CDR3 has 16 amino acids. CDR1 SGHRS and CDR2 YFSETQ come from the germline V gene.

There are many counts of this clone. The missing CDR3 end, 3 residues past where the read stops, is filled in from the germline J gene. This chain joins TRBV11-3 and TRBJ2-3, with D uncertain. V gave up 4 bases and J gave up 2 bases, with 13 bases separating them. Germline lookup yields CDR1 SGHNT and CDR2 YENEEA. CDR3 size: 15 residues. The CDR3 bases that were read are TGTGCCAGCAGCTGGCGCGGCGGAGACACAGATACG. It translates to CASSWRGGDTDT. The CDR3 reads in full as CASSWRGGDTDTQYF.

This clone was observed many times. The sequenced CDR3 bases are TGTGCCAGCAGCCGGGGGATCATGAACACTGAA. It specifies CASSRGIMNTE. The entire CDR3 is CASSRGIMNTEAFF. V is TRBV7-9 and J is TRBJ1-1, with a tentative D call TRBD1 (5 bases). The CDR3 extends 3 residues past the end of the read, so its final part is completed from the germline J gene. The CDR3 runs 14 residues. Germline assignment: CDR1 SEHNR and CDR2 FQNEAQ (reference sequence). V lost 5 bases and J 0 bases, leaving 10 bases between the germline ends.

This clone has at least ten counts. The sequenced fragment ends 3 residues before the CDR3 boundary, so the rest is inferred from the germline J gene. The chain is built from TRBV20-1 and TRBJ2-1, with 10 bases matching TRBD2. The J segment lost 4 bases and the V segment lost 2 bases, leaving 8 bases of the junction unmatched. Germline CDR1 DFQATT, CDR2 SNEGSKA (reference sequence). The CDR3 sequence is 16 residues long. The covered CDR3 bases are TGCAGTGCTAGACCATCTACTAGCGGGGATTACAATGAG. Translated, it gives CSARPSTSGDYNE. The CDR3 reads in full as CSARPSTSGDYNEQFF.

This clone was detected many times. The read terminates 3 residues ahead of where the CDR3 ends, so the germline J gene completes it. The V and J genes are TRBV19 and TRBJ1-2; TRBD1 matches 12 bases. Per the germline V gene, CDR1 is LNHDA and CDR2 is SQIVND (reference sequence). Losses at the gene ends were 8 bases for V and 6 bases for J; bases not matched to a gene: 13. The CDR3 spans 16 residues. CDR3 DNA, as far as it was read: TGTGCCAGTGCCGGGACAGGGGGCAAGTATTGGGATGGC. Its translation: CASAGTGGKYWDG. The entire CDR3 protein is CASAGTGGKYWDGYTF.

This clone was seen a few times. A much larger clone is a single base away; this may be a read error. With the read ending 3 residues before the CDR3 end, the germline J gene is used to fill in that end. V usage is TRBV19 and J usage is TRBJ2-2, with 10 bases aligning to TRBD1. Germline lookup yields CDR1 LNHDA and CDR2 SQIVND (reference sequence). CDR3 length equals 16 residues. CDR3 DNA (partial): TGTGCCAGCCACGGCGGGACAGGGGACGGGGCCAACGTG. Its protein product is CASHGGTGDGANV. Given in full, the CDR3 is CASHGGTGDGANVLFF.

This clone was counted many times. The CDR3 spells CASSKKGQGVTYEQYF. The DNA read from the CDR3 is TGTGCCAGTAGTAAAAAGGGACAGGGGGTTACCTACGAG. The V gene is TRBV19, the J gene TRBJ2-7; the match to TRBD1 covers 11 bases. The read terminates 3 residues ahead of where the CDR3 ends, so the germline J gene completes it. The germline V gene encodes CDR1 LNHDA and CDR2 SQIVND (reference sequence). The CDR3 runs 16 residues. J was trimmed by 2 bases and V by 4 bases; bases with no gene match: 7.

Ten or more counts support this clone. Coverage ceases 3 residues before the CDR3 finishes, and the germline J gene fills in the end. The chain has TRBV5-1 and TRBJ2-2; D is undetermined. From germline, CDR1 is SGHRS and CDR2 YFSETQ. CDR3 length: 10 residues. Partial CDR3 DNA: TGCGCCAGCGTTTGGGCGCCG. Translated: CASVWAP. The CDR3 reads in full as CASVWAPLFF.

This clone was counted a few times. The CDR3 end is not reached by the read, which stops 3 residues before it; the germline J gene fills it in. This rearrangement joins TRBV7-8 to TRBJ2-1; D is ambiguous. Trimming stripped 5 bases from V and 8 bases from J, with 19 bases between. Germline lookup yields CDR1 SGHVS and CDR2 FQNEAQ. The CDR3 runs 15 residues. Partial CDR3 DNA: TGTGCCAGCAGCGTCCCTGCGGAAAGAGCTTATGAG. This translates into CASSVPAERAYE. The complete CDR3 protein is CASSVPAERAYEQFF.

In its sample, this clone was seen many times. The read comes to an end 3 residues before the CDR3 does, leaving the germline J gene to fill in the end. The chain recombines TRBV2 with TRBJ2-5, with 11 bases identical to TRBD2. The germline V gene has CDR1 SNHLY and CDR2 FYNNEI. The CDR3 has 14 residues. Unmatched junction bases numbered 6, after V lost 8 bases and J lost 4 bases. CDR3 protein: CASLSGRAGETQYF. The part of the CDR3 DNA that was read is TGTGCCAGCCTTAGCGGGAGGGCCGGAGAGACC.

This clone was seen ten or more times. The read gets to within 3 residues of the CDR3 end, and the germline J gene fills in the rest. The J gene is TRBJ2-3, the V gene TRBV15; 11 positions match TRBD2. V trimming: 4 bases; J trimming: 0 bases; junction bases outside the gene matches: 3. This CDR3 is built from 16 residues. The germline V gene has CDR1 LNHNV and CDR2 YYDKDF (reference sequence). The chain's CDR3 is CATSTGLAVSTDTQYF. CDR3 DNA, as far as it was read: TGTGCCACCAGCACGGGACTAGCGGTTAGCACAGATACG.

This clone showed up many times. One end of the junction is discordant with germline, which a read error may explain. The CDR3 extends 3 residues past the end of the read, so its final part is completed from the germline J gene. The chain links TRBV7-7 to TRBJ1-1; 7 bases agree with TRBD1. Per the germline V gene, CDR1 is SSHAT and CDR2 is FNYEAQ (reference sequence). This CDR3 is built from 13 residues. The part of the CDR3 DNA that was read is TGTGCTAGCAGCTTAAGACAGGGCACTGAA. Translated, it gives CASSLRQGTE. The whole CDR3 sequence is CASSLRQGTEAFF. The full variable domain, its missing parts supplied by reference TRBV7-7 and TRBJ1-1, is GAGVSQSPRYKVTKRGQDVTLRCDPISSHATLYWYQQALGQGPEFLTYFNYEAQPDKSGLPSDRFSAERPEGSISTLTIQRTEQRDSAMYRCASSLRQGTEAFFGQGTRLTVV.

There are many counts of this clone. The observed sequence ends 3 residues before the CDR3 terminus, with the missing tail filled in from the germline J gene. The rearrangement uses TRBV18 and TRBJ1-1; 8 bases map to TRBD1. After removal of 0 bases from V and 1 base from J, the junction contained 4 bases not matched to a gene. From germline, CDR1 is KGHSH and CDR2 LQKENI. The length of the CDR3 is 16 residues. The CDR3 loop is CASSPPPGQGNTEAFF. The covered CDR3 bases are TGTGCCAGCTCACCACCGCCCGGACAGGGGAACACTGAA. The full variable domain, its missing parts supplied by reference TRBV18 and TRBJ1-1, is NAGVMQNPRHLVRRRGQEARLRCSPMKGHSHVYWYRQLPEEGLKFMVYLQKENIIDESGMPKERFSAEFPKEGPSILRIQQVVRGDSAAYFCASSPPPGQGNTEAFFGQGTRLTVV.

This clone came up many times. The sequenced fragment ends 3 residues before the CDR3 boundary, so the rest is inferred from the germline J gene. This chain joins TRBV6-1 and TRBJ2-3, with 11 bases identical to TRBD2. Germline CDR1 and CDR2: MNHNS and SASEGT. CDR3 length: 18 residues. The ends lost 2 bases at V and 4 bases at J; junction bases unmatched: 11. The CDR3 loop reads CASSESTLAGVVADTQYF. The sequenced part of the CDR3 DNA is TGTGCCAGCAGTGAAAGCACACTAGCGGGAGTCGTCGCAGATACG.

This clone was seen many times. The read gets to within 3 residues of the CDR3 end, and the germline J gene fills in the rest. This chain connects TRBV5-1 to TRBJ2-7, with 8 bases that match TRBD2. Germline V lookup: CDR1 SGHRS, CDR2 YFSETQ. The CDR3 sequence is 15 residues long. J was trimmed by 3 bases and V by 4 bases; bases with no gene match: 9. Incomplete CDR3 DNA: TGCGCCAGCAGCCCACCGGGACTAGAACTCTACGAG. Amino acid sequence: CASSPPGLELYE. The complete CDR3 reads CASSPPGLELYEQYF.

This clone was seen only a few times. From the germline J gene comes the end of the CDR3, since the read stops 3 residues before it. This same CDR3 is encoded by further DNA sequences in the sample. The J gene is TRBJ1-2, the V gene TRBV7-2, with a possible D match to TRBD1 (6 bases). CDR3 length: 14 amino acids. The germline V gene has CDR1 SGHTA and CDR2 FQGNSA. The CDR3 DNA, read in part, is TGTGCCAGCAGCGCATACAGGGTTGAGAAGGGG. Protein: CASSAYRVEKG. The whole CDR3 protein is CASSAYRVEKGYTF.

Ten or more counts support this clone. One junction end disagrees with the germline gene, perhaps due to a read error. The missing CDR3 end, 3 residues past where the read stops, is filled in from the germline J gene. V is TRBV19 and J is TRBJ2-2; 8 positions agree with TRBD2. CDR3 length: 15 residues. Germline values: CDR1 LNHDA, CDR2 SQIVND (reference sequence). CDR3 residues: CVSSIVSGTNGELFF. Incomplete CDR3 DNA: TGTGTCAGTAGTATAGTTAGCGGGACTAACGGGGAG.

This clone was picked up many times. The observed sequence ends 3 residues before the CDR3 terminus, with the missing tail filled in from the germline J gene. The chain couples TRBV19 to TRBJ2-1; the match to TRBD2 covers 10 bases. V gave up 0 bases and J gave up 9 bases; unmatched junction bases: 5. The CDR3 runs 15 residues. Germline assignment: CDR1 LNHDA and CDR2 SQIVND (reference sequence). CDR3 amino acids: CASSIEASGRSEQFF. CDR3 DNA, as far as it was read: TGTGCCAGTAGTATAGAGGCTAGCGGGAGAAGTGAG.

This clone came up many times. The CDR3 goes on 3 residues after the read ends, and that part is filled in from the germline J gene. V is TRBV2 and J is TRBJ2-1; 9 bases line up with TRBD2. The V gene end was trimmed by 7 bases and the J gene end by 7 bases; junction bases not matched to a gene: 5. The V gene's germline CDR1 is SNHLY and CDR2 FYNNEI. There are 13 residues in the CDR3. The part of the CDR3 DNA that was read is TGTGCCAGCAAGGAGCGGGAGGAGAATGAG. It translates to CASKEREENE. The entire CDR3 is CASKEREENEQFF. Together with reference TRBV2 and TRBJ2-1, the CDR3 gives the full variable domain: EPEVTQTPSHQVTQMGQEVILRCVPISNHLYFYWYRQILGQKVEFLVSFYNNEISEKSEIFDDQFSVERPDGSNFTLKIRSTKLEDSAMYFCASKEREENEQFFGPGTRLTVL.

This clone was seen ten or more times. The read terminates 3 residues before the CDR3 end, so the remaining end is supplied by the germline J gene. This chain links TRBV18 with TRBJ1-1; unclear D gene. Trimming pared 6 bases from V and 1 base from J, leaving 9 bases between. Germline lookup yields CDR1 KGHSH and CDR2 LQKENI. The CDR3 extends over 13 amino acids. This CDR3 reads CASSPIQNTEAFF. CDR3 DNA (partial): TGTGCCAGCTCCCCTATCCAGAACACTGAA.

As for this clone: The read ends 3 residues shy of where the CDR3 ends; the end is completed using the germline J gene. The V call is TRBV7-8, the J call TRBJ1-4; D perhaps matches TRBD1 (5 bases). The germline CDR1 and CDR2 sequences are SGHVS and FQNEAQ. This CDR3 region has 17 residues. The CDR3 protein is CASSLATAGPFNSPLFF. CDR3 bases read: TGTGCCAGCAGCTTAGCGACGGCGGGGCCTTTTAATTCACCA.

This clone was counted only a few times. The read stops 3 residues short of the end of the CDR3; the missing end is completed from the germline J gene. The chain joins TRBV2 to TRBJ2-7; no clear D gene. V was cut by 2 bases and J by 6 bases, with 14 bases left in between. Per the germline V gene, CDR1 is SNHLY and CDR2 is FYNNEI. The CDR3 sequence is 14 residues long. The CDR3 loop is CASSENRVISEQYF. The sequenced part of the CDR3 DNA is TGTGCCAGCAGTGAAAATCGGGTAATATCCGAG.

This clone was picked up many times. The CDR3 DNA, read in part, is TGTGCCAGCAGCCAAGATCTTGGACTAGCGGGAGACGGGAGGAATGAG. Its protein product is CASSQDLGLAGDGRNE. The entire CDR3 sequence reads CASSQDLGLAGDGRNEQFF. V usage is TRBV14 and J usage is TRBJ2-1; 13 nucleotides agree with TRBD2. Coverage ceases 3 residues before the CDR3 finishes, and the germline J gene fills in the end. This CDR3 contains 19 residues. J gave up 7 bases and V 0 bases, and 12 bases lay outside the gene matches. Germline V gene sequence: CDR1 SGHDN, CDR2 FVKESK.